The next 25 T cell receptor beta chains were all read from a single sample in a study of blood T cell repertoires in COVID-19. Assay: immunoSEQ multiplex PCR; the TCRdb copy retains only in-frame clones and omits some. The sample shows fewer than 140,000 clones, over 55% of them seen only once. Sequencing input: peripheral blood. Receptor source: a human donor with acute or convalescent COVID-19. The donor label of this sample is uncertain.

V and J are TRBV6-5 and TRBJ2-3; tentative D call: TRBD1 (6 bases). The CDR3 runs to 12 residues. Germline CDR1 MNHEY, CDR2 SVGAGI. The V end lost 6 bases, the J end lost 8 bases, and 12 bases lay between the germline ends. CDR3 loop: CASRDSVTTQYF. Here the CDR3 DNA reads TGTGCCAGCAGGGACAGCGTCACTACGCAGTATTTT.

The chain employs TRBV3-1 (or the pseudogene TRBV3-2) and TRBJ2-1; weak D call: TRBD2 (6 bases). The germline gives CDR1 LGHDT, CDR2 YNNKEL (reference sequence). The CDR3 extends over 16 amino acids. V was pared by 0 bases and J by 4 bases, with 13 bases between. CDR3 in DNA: TGTGCCAGCAGCCAAGATTGGAGAGGAGGGTACAATGAGCAGTTCTTC. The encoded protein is CASSQDWRGGYNEQFF.

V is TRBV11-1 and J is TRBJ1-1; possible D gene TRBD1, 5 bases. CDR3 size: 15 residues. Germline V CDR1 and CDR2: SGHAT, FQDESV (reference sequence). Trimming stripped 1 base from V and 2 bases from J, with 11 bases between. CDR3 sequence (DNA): TGTGCCAGCAGCTTAGAAGGGGCGGATAACACTGAAGCTTTCTTT. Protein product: CASSLEGADNTEAFF.

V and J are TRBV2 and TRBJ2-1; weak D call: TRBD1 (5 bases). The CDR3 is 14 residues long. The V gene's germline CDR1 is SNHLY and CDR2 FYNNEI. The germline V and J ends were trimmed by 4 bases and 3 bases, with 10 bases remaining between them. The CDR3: CASSAQGFYNEQFF. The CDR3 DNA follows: TGTGCCAGCAGTGCCCAGGGTTTCTACAATGAGCAGTTCTTC.

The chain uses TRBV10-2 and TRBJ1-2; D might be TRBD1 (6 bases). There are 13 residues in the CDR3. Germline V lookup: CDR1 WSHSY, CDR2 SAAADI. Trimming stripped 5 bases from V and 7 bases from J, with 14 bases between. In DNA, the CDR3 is TGCGCCAGCAGTCACAGGGAAGGCACTGGCTACACCTTC. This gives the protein CASSHREGTGYTF.

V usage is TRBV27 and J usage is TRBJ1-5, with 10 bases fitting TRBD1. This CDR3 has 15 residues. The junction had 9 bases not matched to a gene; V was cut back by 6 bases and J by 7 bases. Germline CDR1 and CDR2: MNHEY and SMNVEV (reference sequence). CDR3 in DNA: TGTGCCAGCAGCCCCGACAGGGGGCTTCGGCAGCCCCAGCATTTT. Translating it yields CASSPDRGLRQPQHF.

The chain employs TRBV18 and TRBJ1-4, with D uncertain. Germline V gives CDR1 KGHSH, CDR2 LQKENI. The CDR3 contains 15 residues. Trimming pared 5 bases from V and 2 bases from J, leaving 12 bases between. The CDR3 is CASSFEVETNEKLFF. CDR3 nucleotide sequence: TGTGCCAGCTCATTTGAGGTGGAGACTAATGAAAAACTGTTTTTT.

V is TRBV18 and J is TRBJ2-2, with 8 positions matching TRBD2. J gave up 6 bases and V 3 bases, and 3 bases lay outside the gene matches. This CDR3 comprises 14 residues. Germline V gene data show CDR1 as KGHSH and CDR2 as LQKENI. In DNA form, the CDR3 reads TGTGCCAGCTCACCGGGACTAGAGGCCGGGGAGCTGTTTTTT. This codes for CASSPGLEAGELFF.

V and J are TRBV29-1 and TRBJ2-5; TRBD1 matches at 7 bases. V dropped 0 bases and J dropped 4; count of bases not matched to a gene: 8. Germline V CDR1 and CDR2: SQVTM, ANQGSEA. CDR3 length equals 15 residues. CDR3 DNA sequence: TGCAGCGTTGAAGATCACCCGACAGGGATAGAGACCCAGTACTTC. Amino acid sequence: CSVEDHPTGIETQYF.

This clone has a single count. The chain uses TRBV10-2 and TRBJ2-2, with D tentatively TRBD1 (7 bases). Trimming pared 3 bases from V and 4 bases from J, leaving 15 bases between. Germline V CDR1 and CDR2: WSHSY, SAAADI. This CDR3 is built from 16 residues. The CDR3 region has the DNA TGCGCCAGCAGTGATCAGGGGGGCCACGGCACCGGGGAGCTGTTTTTT. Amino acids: CASSDQGGHGTGELFF.

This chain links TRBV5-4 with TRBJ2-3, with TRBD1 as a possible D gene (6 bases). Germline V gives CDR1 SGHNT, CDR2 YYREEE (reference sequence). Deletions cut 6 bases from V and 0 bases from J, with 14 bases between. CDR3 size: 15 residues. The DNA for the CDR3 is TGTGCCAGCACCAACAGGGCTTCTAGCACAGATACGCAGTATTTT. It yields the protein CASTNRASSTDTQYF. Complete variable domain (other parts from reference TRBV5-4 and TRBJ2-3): ETGVTQSPTHLIKTRGQQVTLRCSSQSGHNTVSWYQQALGQGPQFIFQYYREEENGRGNFPPRFSGLQFPNYSSELNVNALELDDSALYLCASTNRASSTDTQYFGPGTRLTVL.

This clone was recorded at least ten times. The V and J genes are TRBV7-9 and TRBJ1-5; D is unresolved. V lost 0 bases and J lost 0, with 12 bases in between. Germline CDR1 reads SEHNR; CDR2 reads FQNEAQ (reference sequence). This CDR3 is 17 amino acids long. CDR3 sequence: CASSLARDSFSNQPQHF. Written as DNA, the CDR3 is TGTGCCAGCAGCTTAGCCCGGGATAGTTTTAGCAATCAGCCCCAGCATTTT.

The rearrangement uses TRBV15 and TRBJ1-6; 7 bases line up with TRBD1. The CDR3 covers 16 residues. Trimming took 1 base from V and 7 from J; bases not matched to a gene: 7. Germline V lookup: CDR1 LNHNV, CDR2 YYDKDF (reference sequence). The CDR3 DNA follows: TGTGCCACCAGCAGAGCCCCCTCACAGGGGAATTCACCCCTCCACTTT. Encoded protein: CATSRAPSQGNSPLHF. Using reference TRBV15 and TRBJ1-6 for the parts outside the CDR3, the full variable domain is DAMVIQNPRYQVTQFGKPVTLSCSQTLNHNVMYWYQQKSSQAPKLLFHYYDKDFNNEADTPDNFQSRRPNTSFCFLDIRSPGLGDTAMYLCATSRAPSQGNSPLHFGNGTRLTVT.

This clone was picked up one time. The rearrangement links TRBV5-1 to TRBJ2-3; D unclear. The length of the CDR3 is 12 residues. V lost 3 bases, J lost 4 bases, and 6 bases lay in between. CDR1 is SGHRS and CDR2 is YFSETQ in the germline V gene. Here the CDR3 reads CASSSSSDTQYF. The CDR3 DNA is TGCGCCAGCAGCTCCTCTTCAGATACGCAGTATTTT.

The CDR3 spells CASSLHSAGGNEQFF. CDR3 DNA sequence: TGTGCCAGCAGCTTACATTCAGCGGGGGGGAATGAGCAGTTCTTC. The V and J genes are TRBV7-9 and TRBJ2-1; 10 bases are a match to TRBD2. This CDR3 region has 15 residues. V was clipped by 2 bases and J by 7 bases; unmatched bases: 5. Germline CDR1 SEHNR, CDR2 FQNEAQ (reference sequence).

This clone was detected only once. For the CDR3, the DNA is TGTGCCAGCAGGCGGTCGACAGGAGCCTACGAGCAGTACTTC. Protein sequence: CASRRSTGAYEQYF. The chain is built from TRBV6-5 and TRBJ2-7, with D maybe TRBD1 (6 bases). The CDR3 consists of 14 residues. V dropped 6 bases and J dropped 2 bases, with 14 bases sitting between them. Germline V lookup: CDR1 MNHEY, CDR2 SVGAGI.

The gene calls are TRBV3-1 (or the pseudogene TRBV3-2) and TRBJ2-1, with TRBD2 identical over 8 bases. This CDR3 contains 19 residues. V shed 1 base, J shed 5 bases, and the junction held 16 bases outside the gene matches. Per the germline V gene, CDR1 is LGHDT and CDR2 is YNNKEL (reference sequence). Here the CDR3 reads CASSQVSFLRGGEDNEQFF. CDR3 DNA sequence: TGTGCCAGCAGCCAAGTTTCCTTCTTACGGGGGGGCGAAGACAATGAGCAGTTCTTC.

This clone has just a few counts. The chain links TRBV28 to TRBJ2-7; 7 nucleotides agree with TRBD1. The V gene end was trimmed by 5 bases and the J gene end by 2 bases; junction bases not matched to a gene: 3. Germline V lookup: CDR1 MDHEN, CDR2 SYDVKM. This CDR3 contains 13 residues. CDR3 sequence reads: CASSDRVPYEQYF. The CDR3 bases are TGTGCCAGCAGTGACAGGGTACCCTACGAGCAGTACTTC.

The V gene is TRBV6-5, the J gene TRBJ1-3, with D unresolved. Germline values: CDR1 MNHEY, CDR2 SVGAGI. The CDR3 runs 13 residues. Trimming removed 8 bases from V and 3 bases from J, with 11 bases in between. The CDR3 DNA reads TGTGCCAGCCAGCGGGAGGATGGAAACACCATATATTTT. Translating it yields CASQREDGNTIYF.

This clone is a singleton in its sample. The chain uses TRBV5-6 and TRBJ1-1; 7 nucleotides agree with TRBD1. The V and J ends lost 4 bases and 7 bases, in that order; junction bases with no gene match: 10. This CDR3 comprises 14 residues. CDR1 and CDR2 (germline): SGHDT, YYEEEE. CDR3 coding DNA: TGTGCCAGCAGCAAGCAACAGGGGACGGGTGAAGCTTTCTTT. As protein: CASSKQQGTGEAFF.

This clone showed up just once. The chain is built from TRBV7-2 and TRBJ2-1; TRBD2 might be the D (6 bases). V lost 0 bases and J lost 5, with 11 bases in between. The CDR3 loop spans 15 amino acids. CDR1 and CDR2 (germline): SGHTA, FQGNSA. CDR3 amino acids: CASSLAWRGHNEQFF. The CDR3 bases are TGTGCCAGCAGCTTAGCGTGGCGGGGCCACAATGAGCAGTTCTTC.

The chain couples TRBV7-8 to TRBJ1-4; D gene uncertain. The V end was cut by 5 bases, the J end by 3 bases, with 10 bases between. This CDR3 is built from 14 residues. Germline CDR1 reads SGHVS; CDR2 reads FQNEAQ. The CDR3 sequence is CASSDDGSNEKLFF. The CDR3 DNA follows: TGTGCCAGCAGCGATGACGGGTCTAATGAAAAACTGTTTTTT.

The CDR3 reads CASSDWDRGSNEQFF. DNA for the CDR3: TGTGCCAGCAGTGACTGGGACAGGGGGTCCAATGAGCAGTTCTTC. J is TRBJ2-1 and V is TRBV25-1, with 11 bases matching TRBD1. This CDR3 comprises 15 residues. J was trimmed by 6 bases and V by 3 bases; bases with no gene match: 4. Germline loops: CDR1 MGHDK, CDR2 SYGVNS.

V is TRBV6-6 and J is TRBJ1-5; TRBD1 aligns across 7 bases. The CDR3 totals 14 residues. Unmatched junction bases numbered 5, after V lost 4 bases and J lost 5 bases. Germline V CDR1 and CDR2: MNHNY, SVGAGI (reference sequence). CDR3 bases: TGTGCCAGCAGTTCTGGACAGGAACATCAGCCCCAGCATTTT. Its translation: CASSSGQEHQPQHF.

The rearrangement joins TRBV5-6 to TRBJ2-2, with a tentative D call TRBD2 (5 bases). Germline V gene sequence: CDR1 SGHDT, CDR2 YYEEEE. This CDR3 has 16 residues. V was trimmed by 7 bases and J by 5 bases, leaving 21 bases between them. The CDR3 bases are TGTGCCAGCCGCCGGGAAGAGTCACTTTCTACCGGGGAGCTGTTTTTT. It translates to CASRREESLSTGELFF.